This TCR beta chain was recorded in a study of cytomegalovirus exposure and HLA in healthy donors. Germline CDR1 SGHNT, CDR2 YYREEE (reference sequence). This CDR3 spans 13 amino acids. The PCR ran on 60 Vbeta and 13 Jbeta primers. This table comes from immunoSEQ multiplex PCR, and its TCRdb copy is limited to in-frame clones, with some not included. The sample consists of 170,000 or so clones, around 77% of them appearing once. Each donor's status was that of a healthy bone marrow donor. In regard to this clone: The target antigen is unknown.

Findings and caveats of the study: Among TCR sequences, most were rare, though some public TCRs appeared in many donors. Later, an analysis found that common viral pathogens appeared to be linked with several of the most significant clusters.

This sequence was found in a woman aged 45-65 years in good health and CMV-seropositive. The sample taken for sequencing was PBMCs. The chain links TRBV5-4 to TRBJ2-5; 9 nucleotides align to TRBD1. The DNA end is more similar to TRBJ2-7, so the J call may be wrong. The DNA of the CDR3 is TGTGCCAGGAGACAGGGGGGAACCTACGAGCAGTACTTC. Protein: CARRQGGTYEQYF.